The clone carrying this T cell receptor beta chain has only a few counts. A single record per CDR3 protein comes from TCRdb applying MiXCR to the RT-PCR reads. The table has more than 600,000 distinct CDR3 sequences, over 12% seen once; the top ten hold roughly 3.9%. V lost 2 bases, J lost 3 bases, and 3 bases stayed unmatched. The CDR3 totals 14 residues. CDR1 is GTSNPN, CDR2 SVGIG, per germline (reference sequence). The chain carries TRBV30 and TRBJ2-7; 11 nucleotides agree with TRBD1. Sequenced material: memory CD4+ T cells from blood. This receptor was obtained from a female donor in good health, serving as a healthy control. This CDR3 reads CAWSRTGGGYEQYF. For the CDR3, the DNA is TGTGCCTGGAGTCGGACAGGGGGCGGCTACGAGCAGTACTTC. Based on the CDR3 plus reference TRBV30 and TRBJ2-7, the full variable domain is SQTIHQWPATLVQPVGSPLSLECTVEGTSNPNLYWYRQAAGRGLQLLFYSVGIGQISSEVPQNLSASRPQDRQFILSSKKLLLSDSGFYLCAWSRTGGGYEQYFGPGTRLTVT.